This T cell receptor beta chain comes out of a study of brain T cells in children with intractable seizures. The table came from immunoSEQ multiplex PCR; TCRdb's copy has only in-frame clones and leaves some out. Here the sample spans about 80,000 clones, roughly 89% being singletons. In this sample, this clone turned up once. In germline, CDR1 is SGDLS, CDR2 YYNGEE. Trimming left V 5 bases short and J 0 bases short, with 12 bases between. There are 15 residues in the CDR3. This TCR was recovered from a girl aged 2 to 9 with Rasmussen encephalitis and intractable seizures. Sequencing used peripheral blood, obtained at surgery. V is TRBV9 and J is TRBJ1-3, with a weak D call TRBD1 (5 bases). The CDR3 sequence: CASRRGDYSGNTIYF. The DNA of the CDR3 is TGTGCCAGCAGGAGGGGCGACTACTCTGGAAACACCATATATTTT.